Presented here are 28 T cell receptor beta chains from one specimen sequenced in a study of shared clonotypes between healthy human individuals. Assay used: immunoSEQ multiplex PCR; TCRdb lists only in-frame clones, some missing. The sample has roughly 300,000 clones; around 87% are singletons. Sequencing was performed on memory CD8+ T cells sorted from blood. Described subset: CD45RO+ cells pooled with CCR7-negative TemRA cells. These receptors were taken from a young man in good health.

V usage is TRBV28 and J usage is TRBJ2-2; 8 nucleotides align to TRBD2. CDR3 length equals 13 residues. Germline assignment: CDR1 MDHEN and CDR2 SYDVKM. After removal of 6 bases from V and 4 bases from J, the junction contained 1 base not matched to a gene. CDR3 coding DNA: TGTGCCAGCAGGAGCGGGGGCACCGGGGAGCTGTTTTTT. Translated: CASRSGGTGELFF.

This chain links TRBV5-3 with TRBJ2-7, with 11 bases identical to TRBD1. TRBV5-3 is filed as an ORF, its function uncertain. The length of the CDR3 is 17 residues. V lost 3 bases and J lost 2; bases outside the gene matches: 10. The chain's CDR3 is CARSCSPGQGDPYEQYF. The CDR3 bases are TGTGCCAGAAGCTGTTCCCCGGGACAGGGGGACCCCTACGAGCAGTACTTC.

This chain links TRBV11-3 with TRBJ2-5; D not certain. Germline V lookup: CDR1 SGHNT, CDR2 YENEEA. Trimming took off 1 base at V and 5 bases at J, with 11 bases between the two ends. The CDR3 contains 14 residues. The CDR3 bases are TGTGCCAGCAGCTTAGGAGAGGCTGGGGAGACCCAGTACTTC. Its protein product is CASSLGEAGETQYF.

In DNA, the CDR3 is TGTGCCATCAGTGAGTCGTTGACCGGGAGGGGAAACATTCAGTACTTC. Protein: CAISESLTGRGNIQYF. The rearrangement joins TRBV10-3 to TRBJ2-4, with TRBD2 matching over 8 bases. The CDR3 totals 16 residues. With 0 bases clipped from V and 6 bases from J, the junction kept 7 bases outside the gene matches. In germline, CDR1 is ENHRY, CDR2 SYGVKD.

The chain has TRBV4-3 and TRBJ2-7, with a tentative D call TRBD2 (6 bases). V was shortened by 0 bases and J by 2 bases, with 17 bases between the two germline ends. The CDR3 contains 17 residues. The V gene's germline CDR1 is LGHNA and CDR2 YSLEER. CDR3 DNA sequence: TGCGCCAGCAGCCAAGATCCCTCGGGCGGGACCACCTACGAGCAGTACTTC. Protein sequence: CASSQDPSGGTTYEQYF.

The V call is TRBV29-1, the J call TRBJ2-5; D might be TRBD1 (6 bases). V was clipped by 4 bases and J by 11 bases, with 17 bases between them. Germline assignment: CDR1 SQVTM and CDR2 ANQGSEA. The CDR3 extends over 12 amino acids. The CDR3 loop reads CSVGDLGAQQYF. As DNA, the CDR3 is TGCAGCGTTGGTGACCTGGGGGCCCAACAGTACTTC.

The V gene is TRBV7-3, the J gene TRBJ2-1; D remains ambiguous. CDR1 is SGHTA, CDR2 FQGTGA, per germline. Trimming left V 0 bases short and J 5 bases short, with 5 bases between. This CDR3 comprises 13 residues. The CDR3 loop reads CASSLTVNNEQFF. CDR3 in DNA: TGTGCCAGCAGCTTAACAGTAAACAATGAGCAGTTCTTC.

The V gene is TRBV6-5, the J gene TRBJ2-3, with TRBD2 identical over 10 bases. Germline V gives CDR1 MNHEY, CDR2 SVGAGI. The CDR3 covers 16 residues. V trimming: 4 bases; J trimming: 2 bases; junction bases outside the gene matches: 6. CDR3 DNA sequence: TGTGCCAGCAGTTCTCGGACTAGCGGACACACAGATACGCAGTATTTT. Translating it yields CASSSRTSGHTDTQYF.

This chain uses TRBV19 with TRBJ1-2; D is possibly TRBD1 (6 bases). V was pared by 7 bases and J by 4 bases, with 16 bases between. Germline assignment: CDR1 LNHDA and CDR2 SQIVND (reference sequence). The CDR3 has 14 residues. In DNA form, the CDR3 reads TGTGCCAGTAAGGGGGAAGGTACTGGCTATGGCTACACCTTC. It is translated as CASKGEGTGYGYTF. Full variable domain (remainder filled in from reference TRBV19 and TRBJ1-2): DGGITQSPKYLFRKEGQNVTLSCEQNLNHDAMYWYRQDPGQGLRLIYYSQIVNDFQKGDIAEGYSVSREKKESFPLTVTSAQKNPTAFYLCASKGEGTGYGYTFGSGTRLTVV.

In its sample, this clone was seen once. This chain connects TRBV29-1 to TRBJ1-2; D is unresolved. Per the germline V gene, CDR1 is SQVTM and CDR2 is ANQGSEA. The CDR3 is 15 amino acids. Trimming removed 0 bases from V and 0 bases from J, with 11 bases in between. The CDR3 loop is CSVEDRTVPNYGYTF. The CDR3, as DNA: TGCAGCGTTGAAGATCGAACAGTGCCTAACTATGGCTACACCTTC.

The rearrangement uses TRBV29-1 and TRBJ1-1, with TRBD1 as a possible D gene (5 bases). V lost 1 base and J 0 bases, leaving 12 bases between the germline ends. Germline-derived CDR1 and CDR2 are SQVTM and ANQGSEA. The CDR3 has 15 amino acids. As DNA, the CDR3 is TGCAGCGTTGAAGGAGGGGAGGGGATGAACACTGAAGCTTTCTTT. Its protein is CSVEGGEGMNTEAFF.

V is TRBV5-1 and J is TRBJ2-7; D call uncertain. Germline values: CDR1 SGHRS, CDR2 YFSETQ. The CDR3 totals 13 residues. V lost 2 bases, J lost 3 bases, and 9 bases lay in between. CDR3 residues: CASSFRVGYEQYF. DNA of the CDR3: TGCGCCAGCAGCTTCCGGGTGGGCTACGAGCAGTACTTC.

This chain joins TRBV6-1 and TRBJ2-1, with D unclear. CDR1 and CDR2 from the germline V gene are MNHNS and SASEGT. CDR3 length equals 12 residues. V dropped 7 bases and J dropped 6 bases, with 10 bases sitting between them. The CDR3 spells CASTRDFNEQFF. The DNA of the CDR3 is TGTGCCAGCACCCGAGACTTCAATGAGCAGTTCTTC.

J is TRBJ1-2 and V is TRBV27; a weak D match, TRBD1 (6 bases). There are 13 residues in the CDR3. Trimming took off 6 bases at V and 8 bases at J, with 16 bases between the two ends. Looked up from germline, CDR1 is MNHEY and CDR2 is SMNVEV (reference sequence). For the CDR3, the DNA is TGTGCCAGCAGCTCCACAGGGTTCGGCGGCTACACCTTC. This codes for CASSSTGFGGYTF.

This clone has a single count. The V gene is TRBV28, the J gene TRBJ2-1; D is uncertain. Deletions cut 5 bases from V and 2 bases from J, with 16 bases between. The CDR3 extends over 16 amino acids. Germline CDR1 and CDR2: MDHEN and SYDVKM. The CDR3 spells CASSQKSNPPYNEQFF. The DNA for the CDR3 is TGTGCCAGCAGTCAGAAATCAAACCCCCCCTACAATGAGCAGTTCTTC.

The DNA of the CDR3 is TGTGCCAGTAGTGACCTGGGACTAGCGGGGAACACCGGGGAGCTGTTTTTT. This sequence encodes CASSDLGLAGNTGELFF. The rearrangement links TRBV19 to TRBJ2-2, with 12 nucleotides matching TRBD2. V lost 5 bases and J lost 1; bases outside the gene matches: 5. Germline V gene data show CDR1 as LNHDA and CDR2 as SQIVND (reference sequence). The CDR3 is 17 residues long. Looking up the rest from reference TRBV19 and TRBJ2-2 gives the full variable domain: DGGITQSPKYLFRKEGQNVTLSCEQNLNHDAMYWYRQDPGQGLRLIYYSQIVNDFQKGDIAEGYSVSREKKESFPLTVTSAQKNPTAFYLCASSDLGLAGNTGELFFGEGSRLTVL.

This clone was detected only once. The chain has TRBV28 and TRBJ2-7, with D hard to call. V was shortened by 2 bases and J by 3 bases, with 20 bases between the two germline ends. This CDR3 spans 17 amino acids. CDR1 and CDR2 (germline): MDHEN, SYDVKM. CDR3 nucleotides: TGTGCCAGCAGTTTACGCTGGCCCCCTCTACCCCACTACGAGCAGTACTTC. The encoded protein is CASSLRWPPLPHYEQYF.

The CDR3 DNA reads TGCGCCAGCAGCTTGGCCGGGCTAGCGGCACAAGAGACCCAGTACTTC. It specifies CASSLAGLAAQETQYF. The rearrangement joins TRBV5-1 to TRBJ2-5; 7 bases line up with TRBD2. Germline V lookup: CDR1 SGHRS, CDR2 YFSETQ. The CDR3 consists of 16 residues. V shed 0 bases and J 2 bases; nucleotides not matched to a gene: 7.

This clone came up once. The chain has TRBV4-1 and TRBJ1-2; TRBD1 is a possible D gene (6 bases). The CDR3 runs to 15 residues. Germline-derived CDR1 and CDR2 are MGHRA and YSYEKL. Trimming shortened V by 1 base and J by 1 base, and 10 bases separated the two germline ends. This CDR3 reads CASSQVSGVNYGYTF. The CDR3, as DNA: TGCGCCAGCAGCCAAGTTTCAGGGGTTAACTATGGCTACACCTTC.

This clone was detected only a few times. This chain connects TRBV6-5 to TRBJ1-2, with D tentatively TRBD1 (5 bases). This CDR3 is 11 amino acids long. Germline V CDR1 and CDR2: MNHEY, SVGAGI. Trimming pared 6 bases from V and 8 bases from J, leaving 10 bases between. CDR3 coding DNA: TGTGCCAGCAGGTCCGGGGCAGGCTACACCTTC. It encodes CASRSGAGYTF.

This clone appeared a single time. J is TRBJ2-3 and V is TRBV2; weak D call: TRBD2 (7 bases). This CDR3 spans 15 amino acids. CDR1 and CDR2 from the germline V gene are SNHLY and FYNNEI. Trimming took 5 bases from V and 4 from J, leaving 16 bases between them. The CDR3 DNA sequence: TGTGCCAGCAGTCCCCGGTCGGGGGGCGCAGATACGCAGTATTTT. Translated, it gives CASSPRSGGADTQYF.

The chain recombines TRBV2 with TRBJ2-7, with D unclear. Germline loops: CDR1 SNHLY, CDR2 FYNNEI. The CDR3 totals 14 residues. Between the trimmed V and J ends, which lost 5 bases and 4 bases, there was a span of 15 bases. This CDR3 is CASSKLPRSYEQYF. The CDR3 bases are TGTGCCAGCAGTAAACTCCCGAGGTCATACGAGCAGTACTTC.

This chain links TRBV6-1 with TRBJ2-1; 11 positions agree with TRBD2. CDR1 MNHNS and CDR2 SASEGT come from the germline V gene. The J segment lost 5 bases and the V segment lost 1 base, leaving 4 bases of the junction unmatched. The CDR3 consists of 16 residues. The CDR3 bases are TGTGCCAGCAGTGAAGGGCTAGCGGGAGGAGACAATGAGCAGTTCTTC. Protein: CASSEGLAGGDNEQFF.

The genes are TRBV5-4 and TRBJ2-1; possible D gene TRBD1, 5 bases. Looked up from germline, CDR1 is SGHNT and CDR2 is YYREEE (reference sequence). V was clipped by 2 bases and J by 2 bases, with 17 bases between them. The CDR3 covers 17 residues. The CDR3 DNA reads TGTGCCAGCAGCTTCGTTGTTATTCCAGGGCCCTACAATGAGCAGTTCTTC. The encoded protein is CASSFVVIPGPYNEQFF.

V usage is TRBV14 and J usage is TRBJ1-2; maybe TRBD1 (6 bases). The CDR3 totals 14 residues. Germline V CDR1 and CDR2: SGHDN, FVKESK. V was shortened by 3 bases and J by 4 bases, with 12 bases between the two germline ends. CDR3: CASSHLGGAYGYTF. CDR3 bases: TGTGCCAGCAGCCATCTAGGGGGGGCCTATGGCTACACCTTC.

This chain connects TRBV7-9 to TRBJ2-1; D is perhaps TRBD1 or TRBD2 (5 bases each). Germline lookup yields CDR1 SEHNR and CDR2 FQNEAQ (reference sequence). Trimming left V 5 bases short and J 4 bases short, with 21 bases between. The CDR3 is 17 amino acids. The CDR3 DNA reads as TGTGCCAGCAGCCGAGGGGAGCTCCGACGGGTATACAATGAGCAGTTCTTC. Translated: CASSRGELRRVYNEQFF.

This chain joins TRBV7-2 and TRBJ2-7; 10 nucleotides line up with TRBD1. The CDR3 has 15 residues. Germline V gene lookup returns CDR1 SGHTA and CDR2 FQGNSA. The J segment lost 7 bases and the V segment lost 4 bases, leaving 10 bases of the junction unmatched. CDR3: CASSSLDRGVREQYF. For the CDR3, the DNA is TGTGCCAGCAGCTCCCTGGACAGGGGGGTTAGGGAGCAGTACTTC. The complete variable domain, with remaining parts taken from reference TRBV7-2 and TRBJ2-7, reads GAGVSQSPSNKVTEKGKDVELRCDPISGHTALYWYRQSLGQGLEFLIYFQGNSAPDKSGLPSDRFSAERTGGSVSTLTIQRTQQEDSAVYLCASSSLDRGVREQYFGPGTRLTVT.

V usage is TRBV25-1 and J usage is TRBJ2-7, with 7 nucleotides matching TRBD2. Germline values: CDR1 MGHDK, CDR2 SYGVNS. Germline trimming cut 1 base from V and 1 base from J; bases unmatched to any gene: 4. This CDR3 contains 15 residues. The CDR3 DNA is TGTGCCAGCAGTGAATGGCGGGAGCGGTCCTACGAGCAGTACTTC. It encodes CASSEWRERSYEQYF.